The 7 T cell receptor beta chains in this list originate from one sample, sequenced in a study of T cell responses to AZD1222 COVID-19 vaccine. The assay was immunoSEQ multiplex PCR, and TCRdb's table has in-frame clones only and misses some. The sample gives 72,000 or so clones, about 92% of which show up once; 4.2% is in the top ten. The sample here was peripheral blood, taken on day 0 of AZD1222 vaccination. These receptors were obtained from an adult in good health.

The genes are TRBV5-1 and TRBJ1-3; D perhaps matches TRBD1 (6 bases). Germline values: CDR1 SGHRS, CDR2 YFSETQ. This CDR3 has 18 amino acids. Trimming removed 0 bases from V and 0 bases from J, with 16 bases in between. CDR3 sequence (DNA): TGCGCCAGCAGCTTGGCCCCATTTGGACAGTTCTCTGGAAACACCATATATTTT. It encodes CASSLAPFGQFSGNTIYF.

The V gene is TRBV3-1 (or the pseudogene TRBV3-2), the J gene TRBJ1-1; the D is unclear. The CDR3 consists of 13 residues. Germline-derived CDR1 and CDR2 are LGHDT and YNNKEL (reference sequence). The V and J ends lost 4 bases and 10 bases respectively, with 16 bases between them. The CDR3: CASSPGVSEPAFF. CDR3 sequence (DNA): TGTGCCAGCAGCCCCGGGGTGAGCGAGCCAGCTTTCTTT.

This chain uses TRBV12-3 or TRBV12-4 with TRBJ1-2, with D possibly matching TRBD1 (6 bases). Between the trimmed V and J ends, which lost 5 bases and 5 bases, there was a span of 12 bases. This CDR3 is 13 amino acids long. The CDR3 loop reads CASSPRTVYGYTF. The CDR3 bases are TGTGCCAGCAGTCCCCGGACAGTTTATGGCTACACCTTC.

The chain combines TRBV6-1 with TRBJ1-2; D not certain. Germline V gives CDR1 MNHNS, CDR2 SASEGT. Trimming removed 2 bases from V and 8 bases from J, with 12 bases in between. The CDR3 extends over 13 amino acids. The CDR3 DNA reads as TGTGCCAGCAGTGAAAGACACCCGGAAGGCTACACCTTC. Translated: CASSERHPEGYTF.

The chain uses TRBV7-9 and TRBJ1-1; D remains unclear. Germline assignment: CDR1 SEHNR and CDR2 FQNEAQ (reference sequence). The V end was cut by 2 bases, the J end by 6 bases, with 13 bases between. The CDR3 contains 14 residues. Written as DNA, the CDR3 is TGTGCCAGCAGCTTAAGGGCGGATGGGGCTGAAGCTTTCTTT. Amino acid sequence: CASSLRADGAEAFF. The variable domain in full, with the rest retrieved from reference TRBV7-9 and TRBJ1-1, is DTGVSQNPRHKITKRGQNVTFRCDPISEHNRLYWYRQTLGQGPEFLTYFQNEAQLEKSRLLSDRFSAERPKGSFSTLEIQRTEQGDSAMYLCASSLRADGAEAFFGQGTRLTVV.

The rearrangement uses TRBV5-1 and TRBJ2-7, with a possible D match to TRBD1 (6 bases). The germline V and J ends were trimmed by 0 bases and 4 bases, with 14 bases remaining between them. CDR1 is SGHRS, CDR2 YFSETQ, per germline. The CDR3 consists of 15 residues. CDR3 DNA sequence: TGCGCCAGCAGCTTGGCCCCGGACAGCCCGTACGAGCAGTACTTC. This codes for CASSLAPDSPYEQYF. Together with reference TRBV5-1 and TRBJ2-7, the CDR3 gives the full variable domain: KAGVTQTPRYLIKTRGQQVTLSCSPISGHRSVSWYQQTPGQGLQFLFEYFSETQRNKGNFPGRFSGRQFSNSRSEMNVSTLELGDSALYLCASSLAPDSPYEQYFGPGTRLTVT.

The chain recombines TRBV5-1 with TRBJ1-5; the D is unclear. This CDR3 has 15 residues. Germline lookup yields CDR1 SGHRS and CDR2 YFSETQ. V lost 4 bases and J 8 bases, leaving 19 bases between the germline ends. The CDR3 reads CASSPNNGGKEPQHF. Written as DNA, the CDR3 is TGCGCCAGCAGCCCCAATAACGGCGGAAAGGAGCCCCAGCATTTT.